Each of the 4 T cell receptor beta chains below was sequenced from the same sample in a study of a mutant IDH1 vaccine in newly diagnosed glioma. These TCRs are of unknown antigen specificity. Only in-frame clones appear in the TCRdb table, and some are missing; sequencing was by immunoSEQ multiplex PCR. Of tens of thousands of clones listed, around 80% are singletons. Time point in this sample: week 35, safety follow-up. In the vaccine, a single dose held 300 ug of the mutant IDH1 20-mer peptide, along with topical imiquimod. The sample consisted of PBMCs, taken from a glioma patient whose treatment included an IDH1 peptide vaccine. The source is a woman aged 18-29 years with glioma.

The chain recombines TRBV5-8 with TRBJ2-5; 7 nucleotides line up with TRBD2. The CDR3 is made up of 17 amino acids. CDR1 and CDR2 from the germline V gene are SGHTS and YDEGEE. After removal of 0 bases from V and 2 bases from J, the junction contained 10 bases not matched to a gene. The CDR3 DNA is TGTGCCAGCAGCTTGGGGATCGGCGGAGCGGGGCAAGAGACCCAGTACTTC. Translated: CASSLGIGGAGQETQYF.

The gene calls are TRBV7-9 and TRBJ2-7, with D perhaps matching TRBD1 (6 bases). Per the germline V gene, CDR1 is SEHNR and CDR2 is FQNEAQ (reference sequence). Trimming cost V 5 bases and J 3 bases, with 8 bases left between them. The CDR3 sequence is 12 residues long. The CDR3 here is CASSVQGYEQYF. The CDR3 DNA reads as TGTGCCAGCAGCGTACAGGGCTACGAGCAGTACTTC.

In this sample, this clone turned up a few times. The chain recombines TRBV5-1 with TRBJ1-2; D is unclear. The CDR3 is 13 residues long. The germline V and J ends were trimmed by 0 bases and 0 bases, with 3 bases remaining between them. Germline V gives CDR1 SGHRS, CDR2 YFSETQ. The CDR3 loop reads CASSLVTNYGYTF. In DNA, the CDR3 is TGCGCCAGCAGCTTGGTTACTAACTATGGCTACACCTTC.

The CDR3 loop is CASSLVRNQPQHF. CDR3 in DNA: TGTGCCAGTAGTTTGGTCCGCAATCAGCCCCAGCATTTT. The chain recombines TRBV19 with TRBJ1-5; no firm D call. Per the germline V gene, CDR1 is LNHDA and CDR2 is SQIVND (reference sequence). The CDR3 consists of 13 residues. V lost 5 bases and J 2 bases, leaving 7 bases between the germline ends. Full variable domain (remainder filled in from reference TRBV19 and TRBJ1-5): DGGITQSPKYLFRKEGQNVTLSCEQNLNHDAMYWYRQDPGQGLRLIYYSQIVNDFQKGDIAEGYSVSREKKESFPLTVTSAQKNPTAFYLCASSLVRNQPQHFGDGTRLSIL.